A single sample gave rise to the 14 T cell receptor beta chains below, sequenced in a study of technical replicates of blood from a handful of donors. Some clones are missing from TCRdb's copy, which holds only in-frame ones; the method was immunoSEQ multiplex PCR. Of over 50,000 clones in the sample, about 97% were seen once. Source material: T cells isolated from PBMCs. These TCRs come from a human donor in good health.

The V gene is TRBV6-1, the J gene TRBJ1-2; 7 bases align to TRBD1. The CDR3 has 13 residues. With 11 bases clipped from V and 6 bases from J, the junction kept 12 bases outside the gene matches. Germline V gives CDR1 MNHNS, CDR2 SASEGT. The CDR3 DNA reads TGTGCCGCGGGGACAGAAATTTTTCATGGCTACACCTTC. Its translation is CAAGTEIFHGYTF.

The chain joins TRBV30 to TRBJ2-7; 8 positions agree with TRBD2. V dropped 2 bases and J dropped 2; count of bases not matched to a gene: 2. The CDR3 totals 13 residues. The germline gives CDR1 GTSNPN, CDR2 SVGIG (reference sequence). CDR3 DNA sequence: TGTGCCTGGAGTAACGGGGGGGCCTACGAGCAGTACTTC. It encodes CAWSNGGAYEQYF.

V is TRBV11-2 and J is TRBJ2-7; possibly TRBD1 for D (6 bases). Per germline, CDR1 SGHAT and CDR2 FQNNGV. The CDR3 length is 14 residues. The V and J ends lost 8 bases and 2 bases respectively, with 16 bases between them. CDR3 amino acids: CASGRNQGPYEQYF. The CDR3 nucleotides are TGTGCCAGCGGCAGGAACCAGGGGCCCTACGAGCAGTACTTC. The whole variable domain, remainder taken from reference TRBV11-2 and TRBJ2-7, is EAGVAQSPRYKIIEKRQSVAFWCNPISGHATLYWYQQILGQGPKLLIQFQNNGVVDDSQLPKDRFSAERLKGVDSTLKIQPAKLEDSAVYLCASGRNQGPYEQYFGPGTRLTVT.

The J gene is TRBJ1-1, the V gene TRBV6-6; D is unresolved. Germline CDR1 and CDR2: MNHNY and SVGAGI (reference sequence). V shed 2 bases and J shed 5 bases, with 12 bases lying between them. The CDR3 runs 14 residues. The CDR3 here is CASSYESPWTEAFF. The DNA for the CDR3 is TGTGCCAGCAGTTACGAGTCCCCCTGGACTGAAGCTTTCTTT.

The V call is TRBV28, the J call TRBJ2-3; 8 nucleotides agree with TRBD1. The CDR3 sequence is 15 residues long. Germline CDR1 MDHEN, CDR2 SYDVKM. The trim removed 6 bases at V and 0 bases at J, leaving 5 bases unmatched. The CDR3 sequence: CASSPGGLSTDTQYF. CDR3 DNA sequence: TGTGCCAGCAGCCCAGGGGGCTTAAGCACAGATACGCAGTATTTT.

V gene TRBV12-5 combines with J gene TRBJ2-7, with 7 bases aligning to TRBD1. The CDR3 extends over 13 amino acids. Germline assignment: CDR1 LGHNT and CDR2 FRNRAP. V lost 5 bases and J lost 4; bases outside the gene matches: 5. DNA of the CDR3: TGTGCTAGTGGTCGGGACAGCTCTTACGAGCAGTACTTC. Its translation: CASGRDSSYEQYF.

The genes are TRBV19 and TRBJ1-5; TRBD1 is a possible D gene (6 bases). The V end was cut by 3 bases, the J end by 7 bases, with 19 bases between. The CDR3 extends over 16 amino acids. Germline lookup yields CDR1 LNHDA and CDR2 SQIVND (reference sequence). In nucleotides, the CDR3 is TGTGCCAGTAGTATTAATGCGGGGGGCCTGGCCCAGCCCCAGCATTTT. Protein sequence: CASSINAGGLAQPQHF.

This chain connects TRBV6-6 to TRBJ2-7, with a tentative D call TRBD1 (5 bases). Germline-derived CDR1 and CDR2 are MNHNY and SVGAGI (reference sequence). This CDR3 is built from 14 residues. Trimming removed 2 bases from V and 3 bases from J, with 11 bases in between. CDR3 amino acids: CASSYSQGLYEQYF. CDR3 DNA sequence: TGTGCCAGCAGTTACAGCCAGGGCCTCTACGAGCAGTACTTC.

V and J are TRBV5-6 and TRBJ2-5; 8 bases are shared with TRBD1. Germline CDR1 and CDR2: SGHDT and YYEEEE. V gave up 2 bases and J gave up 2 bases; unmatched junction bases: 8. The CDR3 is 16 amino acids. CDR3 in DNA: TGTGCCAGCAGCTTTAACCATTGGGACAGGCAAGAGACCCAGTACTTC. Translating it yields CASSFNHWDRQETQYF.

The rearrangement links TRBV5-4 to TRBJ1-1; tentative D call: TRBD1 (5 bases). The CDR3 has 13 amino acids. V was pared by 3 bases and J by 10 bases, with 16 bases between. Germline V CDR1 and CDR2: SGHNT, YYREEE (reference sequence). The CDR3 here is CASSSPGVEGAFF. Here the CDR3 DNA reads TGTGCCAGCAGCTCCCCGGGGGTGGAGGGAGCTTTCTTT. The whole variable domain, filled in from reference TRBV5-4 and TRBJ1-1, reads ETGVTQSPTHLIKTRGQQVTLRCSSQSGHNTVSWYQQALGQGPQFIFQYYREEENGRGNFPPRFSGLQFPNYSSELNVNALELDDSALYLCASSSPGVEGAFFGQGTRLTVV.

The rearrangement uses TRBV29-1 and TRBJ2-7; 9 bases align to TRBD2. Germline V gene lookup returns CDR1 SQVTM and CDR2 ANQGSEA. The CDR3 is 15 amino acids. V trimming: 6 bases; J trimming: 2 bases; junction bases outside the gene matches: 11. CDR3 region: CSVGPRLAAPYEQYF. DNA of the CDR3: TGCAGCGTCGGGCCCCGACTAGCGGCCCCCTACGAGCAGTACTTC.

Here the CDR3 reads CASRHREAGELFF. CDR3 bases: TGTGCCAGCAGACACAGGGAAGCCGGGGAGCTGTTTTTT. The chain has TRBV25-1 and TRBJ2-2, with a tentative D call TRBD1 (6 bases). Germline CDR1 is MGHDK and CDR2 is SYGVNS. The germline V and J ends were trimmed by 6 bases and 6 bases, with 11 bases remaining between them. The CDR3 covers 13 residues.

The chain has TRBV5-4 and TRBJ2-1, with 11 bases fitting TRBD2. Germline V gene lookup returns CDR1 SGHNT and CDR2 YYREEE (reference sequence). V dropped 2 bases and J dropped 4; count of bases not matched to a gene: 5. This CDR3 spans 16 amino acids. In nucleotides, the CDR3 is TGTGCCAGCAGCTTTTACGGGACTAGCGGTTACAATGAGCAGTTCTTC. Encoded protein: CASSFYGTSGYNEQFF.

V and J are TRBV7-9 and TRBJ1-5; TRBD1 aligns across 9 bases. Germline V gene lookup returns CDR1 SEHNR and CDR2 FQNEAQ (reference sequence). The V segment lost 5 bases and the J segment 1 base; nucleotides outside the gene matches: 3. CDR3 size: 15 residues. The DNA of the CDR3 is TGTGCCAGCAGCATAGGGACAGGGAGCAATCAGCCCCAGCATTTT. Translating it yields CASSIGTGSNQPQHF.